Following are 28 T cell receptor beta chains from one sample sequenced in a study of blood T cell repertoires in COVID-19. Only in-frame clones appear in the TCRdb table, and some are missing; sequencing was by immunoSEQ multiplex PCR. Counted here are 140,000 or so clones, approximately 85% occurring once; the ten biggest clones make up around 4%. Sequences were obtained from peripheral blood. These receptors came from a woman older than 75 with acute or convalescent COVID-19.

The rearrangement joins TRBV18 to TRBJ1-2; maybe TRBD1 (6 bases). Per the germline V gene, CDR1 is KGHSH and CDR2 is LQKENI. This CDR3 comprises 18 residues. V lost 2 bases and J lost 3, with 22 bases in between. The CDR3 region is CASSPTLASGASHYGYTF. Written as DNA, the CDR3 is TGTGCCAGCTCACCAACACTCGCCTCAGGGGCCTCTCACTATGGCTACACCTTC.

The genes are TRBV5-1 and TRBJ1-2, with TRBD1 matching 7 bases. CDR1 SGHRS and CDR2 YFSETQ come from the germline V gene. V trimming: 0 bases; J trimming: 7 bases; junction bases outside the gene matches: 6. The CDR3 loop spans 14 amino acids. CDR3 bases: TGCGCCAGCAGCTTGGGGGGCTACAGGGGTGGCTACACCTTC. This encodes CASSLGGYRGGYTF.

The chain joins TRBV7-3 to TRBJ2-1, with 8 nucleotides matching TRBD1. Losses at the gene ends were 2 bases for V and 9 bases for J; bases not matched to a gene: 6. Germline CDR1 SGHTA, CDR2 FQGTGA. The CDR3 extends over 14 amino acids. CDR3 nucleotides: TGTGCCAGCAGCTTACGAGACAGGGGTGGTGAGCAGTTCTTC. This sequence encodes CASSLRDRGGEQFF.

Comments on this clone: In the same sample, other DNA sequences code for this CDR3. The chain recombines TRBV5-1 with TRBJ2-6, with no clear D. CDR1 and CDR2 (germline): SGHRS, YFSETQ. Trimming took off 0 bases at V and 0 bases at J, with 4 bases between the two ends. The CDR3 spans 15 residues. The CDR3 loop reads CASSLVSSGANVLTF. The CDR3 DNA sequence: TGCGCCAGCAGCTTGGTATCCTCTGGGGCCAACGTCCTGACTTTC. Using reference TRBV5-1 and TRBJ2-6 for the parts outside the CDR3, the full variable domain is KAGVTQTPRYLIKTRGQQVTLSCSPISGHRSVSWYQQTPGQGLQFLFEYFSETQRNKGNFPGRFSGRQFSNSRSEMNVSTLELGDSALYLCASSLVSSGANVLTFGAGSRLTVL.

This rearrangement joins TRBV7-9 to TRBJ2-5, with TRBD2 matching 7 bases. Trimming removed 2 bases from V and 4 bases from J; junction bases left unmatched: 10. This CDR3 has 16 residues. The V gene's germline CDR1 is SEHNR and CDR2 FQNEAQ (reference sequence). The chain's CDR3 is CASSLTRLASPETQYF. Here the CDR3 DNA reads TGTGCCAGCAGCTTAACTAGACTAGCCAGCCCAGAGACCCAGTACTTC. Full variable domain (remainder filled in from reference TRBV7-9 and TRBJ2-5): DTGVSQNPRHKITKRGQNVTFRCDPISEHNRLYWYRQTLGQGPEFLTYFQNEAQLEKSRLLSDRFSAERPKGSFSTLEIQRTEQGDSAMYLCASSLTRLASPETQYFGPGTRLLVL.

The gene calls are TRBV27 and TRBJ2-7; D not certain. Germline CDR1 MNHEY, CDR2 SMNVEV (reference sequence). This CDR3 has 11 amino acids. The V and J ends lost 3 bases and 7 bases respectively, with 7 bases between them. The CDR3 reads CASSFSVEQYF. CDR3 nucleotides: TGTGCCAGCAGTTTCTCGGTGGAGCAGTACTTC.

The CDR3 reads CASSPPQGQHYGYTF. Here the CDR3 DNA reads TGTGCCAGCAGCCCCCCCCAGGGACAACACTATGGCTACACCTTC. The chain has TRBV4-2 and TRBJ1-2; possibly TRBD1 for D (6 bases). Germline V gene sequence: CDR1 LGHNA, CDR2 YNFKEQ. This CDR3 is 15 amino acids long. The V end lost 4 bases, the J end lost 3 bases, and 15 bases lay between the germline ends.

The rearrangement links TRBV12-3 or TRBV12-4 to TRBJ2-5; the D is unclear. CDR3 size: 13 residues. V shed 3 bases and J shed 2 bases, with 7 bases lying between them. CDR3 coding DNA: TGTGCCAGCAGTTTTGTCCCTCAAGAGACCCAGTACTTC. This gives the protein CASSFVPQETQYF.

J is TRBJ1-4 and V is TRBV11-2; D is unresolved. With 3 bases removed from V and 5 bases from J, the gap between germline ends came to 10 bases. The CDR3 loop spans 14 amino acids. From germline, CDR1 is SGHAT and CDR2 FQNNGV. CDR3 sequence (DNA): TGTGCCAGCAGCTTGTCTCCTAACAATGAAAAACTGTTTTTT. Its protein is CASSLSPNNEKLFF.

This chain connects TRBV13 to TRBJ1-2, with 9 bases aligning to TRBD1. The CDR3 is made up of 13 amino acids. CDR1 is PRHDT, CDR2 FYEKMQ, per germline (reference sequence). The V segment lost 4 bases and the J segment 5 bases; nucleotides outside the gene matches: 2. The CDR3 sequence: CASSSDRGYGYTF. The CDR3 coding sequence is TGTGCCAGCAGCTCCGACAGGGGGTATGGCTACACCTTC.

This clone was detected once. The chain employs TRBV9 and TRBJ2-1; D is possibly TRBD2 (5 bases). CDR3 length: 15 amino acids. The V end lost 0 bases, the J end lost 7 bases, and 14 bases lay between the germline ends. Germline values: CDR1 SGDLS, CDR2 YYNGEE. The CDR3 sequence is CASSVGSVMGNEQFF. The DNA of the CDR3 is TGTGCCAGCAGCGTAGGTAGCGTCATGGGAAATGAGCAGTTCTTC.

This chain links TRBV28 with TRBJ1-6; D not resolved. CDR1 is MDHEN, CDR2 SYDVKM, per germline. This CDR3 is built from 13 residues. V was shortened by 7 bases and J by 4 bases, with 8 bases between the two germline ends. The DNA for the CDR3 is TGTGCCAGCACGCGGGTTTATAATTCACCCCTCCACTTT. Amino acid sequence: CASTRVYNSPLHF.

The rearrangement uses TRBV12-3 or TRBV12-4 and TRBJ1-1; no clear D. Trimming stripped 7 bases from V and 7 bases from J, with 13 bases between. The CDR3 is 12 residues long. The CDR3 loop reads CASITSGNEAFF. CDR3 DNA: TGTGCCAGCATTACTTCGGGGAATGAAGCTTTCTTT.

V usage is TRBV2 and J usage is TRBJ2-7, with TRBD1 as a possible D gene (5 bases). The V end was cut by 3 bases, the J end by 3 bases, with 12 bases between. Germline CDR1 is SNHLY and CDR2 is FYNNEI. There are 14 residues in the CDR3. The chain's CDR3 is CASSELGAYYEQYF. The CDR3 DNA sequence: TGTGCCAGCAGTGAGTTAGGGGCGTACTACGAGCAGTACTTC.

The J gene is TRBJ2-1, the V gene TRBV11-2; a weak D match, TRBD2 (6 bases). The ends were cut back, 4 bases at V and 1 base at J, with 8 bases in the middle. The V gene's germline CDR1 is SGHAT and CDR2 FQNNGV. CDR3 length: 14 residues. DNA of the CDR3: TGTGCCAGCAGCTCGCTAGCGTCCTACAATGAGCAGTTCTTC. Encoded protein: CASSSLASYNEQFF. The variable domain in full, completed from reference TRBV11-2 and TRBJ2-1, reads EAGVAQSPRYKIIEKRQSVAFWCNPISGHATLYWYQQILGQGPKLLIQFQNNGVVDDSQLPKDRFSAERLKGVDSTLKIQPAKLEDSAVYLCASSSLASYNEQFFGPGTRLTVL.

V and J are TRBV19 and TRBJ2-3, with 7 bases lining up with TRBD1. The CDR3 totals 15 residues. CDR1 is LNHDA, CDR2 SQIVND, per germline (reference sequence). The junction had 6 bases not matched to a gene; V was cut back by 2 bases and J by 4 bases. The DNA of the CDR3 is TGTGCCAGTAGTATAACGACAGGGAGATCAGATACGCAGTATTTT. This sequence encodes CASSITTGRSDTQYF.

V usage is TRBV5-1 and J usage is TRBJ1-6; possibly TRBD1 for D (5 bases). The ends were cut back, 4 bases at V and 13 bases at J, with 18 bases in the middle. Looked up from germline, CDR1 is SGHRS and CDR2 is YFSETQ. CDR3 length equals 14 residues. CDR3 DNA sequence: TGCGCCAGCAGCCTGGGGCTCGGGGGAGAGCCCCTCCACTTT. Residues: CASSLGLGGEPLHF.

The chain carries TRBV7-3 and TRBJ2-7; 7 nucleotides align to TRBD2. V trimming: 1 base; J trimming: 7 bases; junction bases outside the gene matches: 7. The CDR3 runs 14 residues. Looked up from germline, CDR1 is SGHTA and CDR2 is FQGTGA. DNA for the CDR3: TGTGCCAGCAGCTTAAATTGGCGCGGGGGAGAGCAGTACTTC. Its protein is CASSLNWRGGEQYF.

The V and J genes are TRBV11-2 and TRBJ1-6; TRBD1 matches 7 bases. V lost 5 bases, J lost 11 bases, and 9 bases stayed unmatched. The CDR3 is 14 amino acids. The germline CDR1 and CDR2 sequences are SGHAT and FQNNGV. The CDR3 reads CASSPTTGLTPLHF. In DNA form, the CDR3 reads TGTGCCAGCAGCCCTACGACAGGGCTTACACCCCTCCACTTT. The full variable domain, with the rest looked up from reference TRBV11-2 and TRBJ1-6, is EAGVAQSPRYKIIEKRQSVAFWCNPISGHATLYWYQQILGQGPKLLIQFQNNGVVDDSQLPKDRFSAERLKGVDSTLKIQPAKLEDSAVYLCASSPTTGLTPLHFGNGTRLTVT.

This clone is a singleton in its sample. This chain uses TRBV27 with TRBJ1-6; 9 nucleotides align to TRBD1. The V and J ends lost 3 bases and 7 bases, in that order; junction bases with no gene match: 10. The CDR3 is 17 residues long. Germline values: CDR1 MNHEY, CDR2 SMNVEV (reference sequence). CDR3 in amino acids: CASSLTHPGQGNSPLHF. CDR3 sequence (DNA): TGTGCCAGCAGTTTGACTCACCCGGGACAGGGAAATTCACCCCTCCACTTT.

CDR3: CASRPGTGHGYTF. The CDR3 nucleotides read TGTGCCAGCAGGCCCGGGACAGGGCATGGCTACACCTTC. The chain uses TRBV6-6 and TRBJ1-2; TRBD1 agrees at 9 bases. The V and J ends lost 6 bases and 6 bases, in that order; junction bases with no gene match: 5. Germline-derived CDR1 and CDR2 are MNHNY and SVGAGI (reference sequence). CDR3 length equals 13 residues.

The chain carries TRBV4-1 and TRBJ1-1, with D hard to call. The CDR3 runs to 14 residues. Per the germline V gene, CDR1 is MGHRA and CDR2 is YSYEKL. V was cut by 4 bases and J by 1 base, with 10 bases left in between. CDR3 protein: CASSLGRENTEAFF. CDR3 bases: TGCGCCAGCAGCCTCGGACGGGAGAACACTGAAGCTTTCTTT.

The gene calls are TRBV19 and TRBJ2-1; maybe TRBD1 (5 bases). The V and J ends lost 5 bases and 0 bases respectively, with 14 bases between them. The germline gives CDR1 LNHDA, CDR2 SQIVND (reference sequence). The CDR3 loop spans 16 amino acids. This CDR3 reads CASSLTASSSYNEQFF. CDR3 in DNA: TGTGCCAGTAGTTTGACAGCGAGTAGCTCCTACAATGAGCAGTTCTTC.

In DNA form, the CDR3 reads TGCGCCAGCAGTGACAGGACTAGCGGGGGACAGCTCCAAGAGACCCAGTACTTC. It codes for CASSDRTSGGQLQETQYF. The V call is TRBV10-2, the J call TRBJ2-5, with 13 bases that match TRBD2. This CDR3 is built from 18 residues. From germline, CDR1 is WSHSY and CDR2 SAAADI. The ends lost 3 bases at V and 1 base at J; junction bases unmatched: 8.

The chain recombines TRBV25-1 with TRBJ2-3, with 8 nucleotides matching TRBD1. This CDR3 spans 15 amino acids. CDR1 and CDR2 from the germline V gene are MGHDK and SYGVNS. V trimming: 6 bases; J trimming: 4 bases; junction bases outside the gene matches: 9. DNA for the CDR3: TGTGCCAGCAGCCCCTGGACAGGGATCTCAGATACGCAGTATTTT. It codes for CASSPWTGISDTQYF. Together with reference TRBV25-1 and TRBJ2-3, the CDR3 gives the full variable domain: EADIYQTPRYLVIGTGKKITLECSQTMGHDKMYWYQQDPGMELHLIHYSYGVNSTEKGDLSSESTVSRIRTEHFPLTLESARPSHTSQYLCASSPWTGISDTQYFGPGTRLTVL.

The rearrangement links TRBV29-1 to TRBJ2-3; possible D gene TRBD2, 5 bases. The CDR3 runs 11 residues. CDR1 is SQVTM and CDR2 is ANQGSEA in the germline V gene. The ends were cut back, 3 bases at V and 5 bases at J, with 6 bases in the middle. The CDR3 coding sequence is TGCAGCGTTGACCGGGGAGATACGCAGTATTTT. It translates to CSVDRGDTQYF.

The chain joins TRBV12-5 to TRBJ2-5, with 8 positions matching TRBD2. The V and J ends lost 6 bases and 3 bases, in that order; junction bases with no gene match: 3. CDR3 length equals 13 residues. Per the germline V gene, CDR1 is LGHNT and CDR2 is FRNRAP. The CDR3: CASGPGGEETQYF. CDR3 in DNA: TGTGCTAGTGGCCCCGGGGGGGAAGAGACCCAGTACTTC.

The chain links TRBV7-2 to TRBJ1-1, with 8 bases that match TRBD1. CDR1 SGHTA and CDR2 FQGNSA come from the germline V gene. The CDR3 covers 16 residues. V trimming: 2 bases; J trimming: 6 bases; junction bases outside the gene matches: 11. The CDR3 reads CASSLSPGQVISEAFF. Here the CDR3 DNA reads TGTGCCAGCAGCTTAAGTCCGGGACAGGTTATTTCTGAAGCTTTCTTT.